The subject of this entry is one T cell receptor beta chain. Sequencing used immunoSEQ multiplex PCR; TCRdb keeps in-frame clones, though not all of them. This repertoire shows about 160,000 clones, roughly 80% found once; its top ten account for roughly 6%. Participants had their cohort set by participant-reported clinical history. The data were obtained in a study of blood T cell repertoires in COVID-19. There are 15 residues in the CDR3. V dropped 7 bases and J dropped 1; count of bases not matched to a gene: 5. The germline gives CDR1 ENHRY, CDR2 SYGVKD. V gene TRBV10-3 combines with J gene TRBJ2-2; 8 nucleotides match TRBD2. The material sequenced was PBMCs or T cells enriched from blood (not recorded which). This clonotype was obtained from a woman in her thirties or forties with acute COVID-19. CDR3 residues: CAIKAGERNTGELFF. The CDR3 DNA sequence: TGTGCCATCAAAGCGGGAGAGAGGAACACCGGGGAGCTGTTTTTT.